The next 7 T cell receptor beta chains were all read from a single sample in a study of T cells in localized non-small cell lung cancer. Assay used: immunoSEQ multiplex PCR; TCRdb lists only in-frame clones, some missing. The table includes roughly 24,000 clones, roughly 89% detected once. Sequencing was performed on peripheral blood, taken before any cancer treatment. The origin of the receptors is a man aged 35 to 69 with stage I squamous cell lung carcinoma.

This clone occurred once. The CDR3 region has the DNA TGTGCCTGGAGTGTAACGAATGAGCAGTTCTTC. Protein: CAWSVTNEQFF. The chain couples TRBV30 to TRBJ2-1, with D hard to call. V shed 0 bases and J shed 7 bases, with 4 bases lying between them. Germline CDR1 and CDR2: GTSNPN and SVGIG (reference sequence). There are 11 residues in the CDR3.

J is TRBJ1-4 and V is TRBV10-3; 10 positions match TRBD1. Germline-derived CDR1 and CDR2 are ENHRY and SYGVKD. The CDR3 contains 17 residues. Trimming removed 0 bases from V and 5 bases from J; junction bases left unmatched: 6. The CDR3 sequence is CAISESDRGPENEKLFF. CDR3 bases: TGTGCCATCAGTGAGTCAGACAGGGGGCCGGAAAATGAAAAACTGTTTTTT.

The chain links TRBV4-1 to TRBJ1-2; D remains unclear. The length of the CDR3 is 14 residues. Germline CDR1 reads MGHRA; CDR2 reads YSYEKL. Trimming removed 2 bases at V and 4 bases at J, with 11 bases between. The CDR3 spells CASSQLQAIYGYTF. The CDR3, as DNA: TGCGCCAGCAGCCAACTGCAGGCGATCTATGGCTACACCTTC.

The chain is built from TRBV6-5 and TRBJ2-3; 9 bases line up with TRBD2. CDR3 length: 16 amino acids. Germline loops: CDR1 MNHEY, CDR2 SVGAGI. J was trimmed by 5 bases and V by 0 bases; bases with no gene match: 6. The CDR3 loop is CASSYSASSGVDTQYF. The CDR3 nucleotides read TGTGCCAGCAGTTACTCCGCCTCTAGCGGGGTAGATACGCAGTATTTT.

This chain uses TRBV15 with TRBJ1-2; D is perhaps TRBD1 (6 bases). The CDR3 covers 14 residues. CDR1 and CDR2 from the germline V gene are LNHNV and YYDKDF (reference sequence). V lost 2 bases to trimming and J lost 7 bases, with 14 bases between them. CDR3: CATSRRPGASGYTF. The CDR3 DNA follows: TGTGCCACCAGCAGAAGGCCGGGGGCCTCTGGCTACACCTTC.

The chain recombines TRBV2 with TRBJ2-1, with 8 bases matching TRBD2. J was trimmed by 5 bases and V by 7 bases; bases with no gene match: 7. From germline, CDR1 is SNHLY and CDR2 FYNNEI. The length of the CDR3 is 14 residues. CDR3 region: CASTGTRSHNEQFF. The DNA for the CDR3 is TGTGCCAGCACTGGGACTAGATCGCACAATGAGCAGTTCTTC.

The chain combines TRBV4-3 with TRBJ2-1, with D hard to call. Germline CDR1 is LGHNA and CDR2 is YSLEER. This CDR3 is 15 amino acids long. Trimming stripped 0 bases from V and 9 bases from J, with 15 bases between. CDR3 sequence: CASSQDHIKTFEQFF. The CDR3 nucleotides are TGCGCCAGCAGCCAAGATCATATAAAGACATTTGAGCAGTTCTTC.